Listed here is a single TCR beta chain. V shed 1 base and J shed 4 bases, with 14 bases lying between them. The CDR3 has 16 amino acids. Germline loops: CDR1 SGHDN, CDR2 FVKESK. The authors distributed each subset's genomic DNA evenly over several immunoSEQ plates. Authors' data handling: With immunoSEQ giving junction-only sequences and no quality scores, filtering differed. The table came from immunoSEQ multiplex PCR; TCRdb's copy has only in-frame clones and leaves some out. Clone size and the V and J calls come from that table; the DNA yielded D and trimming. The sample records over 750,000 clones, around 96% being singletons. Positive CCR7 selection of CD45RO-negative cells yielded the naive CD8 cells, and terminally differentiated effector memory CD45RA+ cells were excluded. Healthy adults negative for HIV, lacking recent acute infections or vaccinations, served as donors. The entry originates in a study of shared clonotypes between healthy human individuals.

Sequencing used naive CD8+ T cells sorted from blood. This chain uses TRBV14 with TRBJ2-1; unclear D gene. The origin of this receptor is a man between 25 and 39 years old in good health. The CDR3 here is CASSQASLYPYNEQFF. The CDR3, as DNA: TGTGCCAGCAGCCAAGCTTCTCTTTATCCGTACAATGAGCAGTTCTTC.